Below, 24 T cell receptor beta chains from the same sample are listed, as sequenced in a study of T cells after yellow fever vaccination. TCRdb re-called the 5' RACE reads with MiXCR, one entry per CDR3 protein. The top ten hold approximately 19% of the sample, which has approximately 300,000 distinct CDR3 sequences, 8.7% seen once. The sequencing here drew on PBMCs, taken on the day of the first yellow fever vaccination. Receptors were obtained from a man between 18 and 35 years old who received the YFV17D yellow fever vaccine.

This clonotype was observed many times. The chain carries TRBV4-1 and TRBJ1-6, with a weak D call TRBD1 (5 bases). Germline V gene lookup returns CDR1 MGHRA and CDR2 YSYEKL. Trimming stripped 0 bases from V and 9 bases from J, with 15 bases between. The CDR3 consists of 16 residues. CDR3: CASSQEDPGGGSPLHF. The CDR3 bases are TGCGCCAGCAGCCAAGAAGATCCGGGGGGAGGTTCACCCCTCCACTTT.

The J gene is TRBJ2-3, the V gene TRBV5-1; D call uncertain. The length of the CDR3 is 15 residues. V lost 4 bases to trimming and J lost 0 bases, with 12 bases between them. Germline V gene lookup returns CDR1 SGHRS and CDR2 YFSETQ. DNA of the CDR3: TGCGCCAGCAGCCTCTCTCAGAGTAGCACAGATACGCAGTATTTT. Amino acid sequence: CASSLSQSSTDTQYF. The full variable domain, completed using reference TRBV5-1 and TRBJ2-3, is KAGVTQTPRYLIKTRGQQVTLSCSPISGHRSVSWYQQTPGQGLQFLFEYFSETQRNKGNFPGRFSGRQFSNSRSEMNVSTLELGDSALYLCASSLSQSSTDTQYFGPGTRLTVL.

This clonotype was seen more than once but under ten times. CDR3 residues: CASSQGTGDYTF. For the CDR3, the DNA is TGTGCCAGCAGCCAGGGTACGGGGGACTACACCTTC. The chain has TRBV5-6 and TRBJ1-2, with D possibly being TRBD1 (5 bases). Germline V lookup: CDR1 SGHDT, CDR2 YYEEEE. The CDR3 loop spans 12 amino acids. Between the trimmed V and J ends, which lost 4 bases and 10 bases, there was a span of 14 bases. The full variable domain, with the rest looked up from reference TRBV5-6 and TRBJ1-2, is DAGVTQSPTHLIKTRGQQVTLRCSPKSGHDTVSWYQQALGQGPQFIFQYYEEEERQRGNFPDRFSGHQFPNYSSELNVNALLLGDSALYLCASSQGTGDYTFGSGTRLTVV.

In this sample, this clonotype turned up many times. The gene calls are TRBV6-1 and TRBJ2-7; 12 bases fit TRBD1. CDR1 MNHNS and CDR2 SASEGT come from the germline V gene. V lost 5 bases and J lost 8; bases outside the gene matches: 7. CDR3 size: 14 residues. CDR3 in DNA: TGTGCCAGCAGTCGGGACAGGGGGCCTTCCCAGCAGTACGTC. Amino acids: CASSRDRGPSQQYV.

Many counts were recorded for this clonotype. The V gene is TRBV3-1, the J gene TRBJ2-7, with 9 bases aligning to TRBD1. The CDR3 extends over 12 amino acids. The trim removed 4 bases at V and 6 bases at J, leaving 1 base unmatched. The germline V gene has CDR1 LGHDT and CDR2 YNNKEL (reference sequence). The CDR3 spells CASSRQGGEQYF. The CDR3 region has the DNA TGTGCCAGCAGCCGACAGGGGGGCGAGCAGTACTTC.

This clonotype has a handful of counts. The CDR3 sequence is CASSPRTSLEDTGELFF. The CDR3 DNA is TGTGCCAGCAGCCCAAGGACATCCTTGGAGGACACCGGGGAGCTGTTTTTT. V usage is TRBV7-9 and J usage is TRBJ2-2; D is perhaps TRBD1 or TRBD2 (5 bases each). Trimming pared 5 bases from V and 3 bases from J, leaving 19 bases between. The germline CDR1 and CDR2 sequences are SEHNR and FQNEAQ (reference sequence). CDR3 length: 17 amino acids.

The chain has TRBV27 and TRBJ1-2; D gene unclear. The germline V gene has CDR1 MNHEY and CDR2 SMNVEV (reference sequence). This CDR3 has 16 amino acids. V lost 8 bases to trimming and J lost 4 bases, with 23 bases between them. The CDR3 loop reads CASGYPWQQEFYGYTF. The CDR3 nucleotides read TGTGCCAGCGGTTACCCGTGGCAGCAAGAGTTCTATGGCTACACCTTC.

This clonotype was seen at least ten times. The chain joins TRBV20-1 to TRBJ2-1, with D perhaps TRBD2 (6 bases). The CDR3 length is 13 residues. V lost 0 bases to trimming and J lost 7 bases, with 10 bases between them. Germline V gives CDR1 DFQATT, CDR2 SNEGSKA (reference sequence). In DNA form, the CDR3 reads TGCAGTGCTAGAGACGGGAGAGTAAATGAGCAGTTCTTC. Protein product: CSARDGRVNEQFF.

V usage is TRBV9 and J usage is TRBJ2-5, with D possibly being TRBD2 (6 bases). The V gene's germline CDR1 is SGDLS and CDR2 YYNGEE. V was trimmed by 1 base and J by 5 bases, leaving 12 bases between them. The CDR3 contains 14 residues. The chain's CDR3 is CASSVTGAAETQYF. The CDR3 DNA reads TGTGCCAGCAGCGTAACGGGAGCCGCGGAGACCCAGTACTTC.

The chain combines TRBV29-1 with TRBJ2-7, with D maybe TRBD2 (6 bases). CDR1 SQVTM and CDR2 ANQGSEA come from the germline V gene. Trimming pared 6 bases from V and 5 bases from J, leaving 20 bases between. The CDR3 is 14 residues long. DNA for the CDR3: TGCAGCGTGGGGACTGGGCCCCTTGGGAACGAGCAGTACTTC. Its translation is CSVGTGPLGNEQYF.

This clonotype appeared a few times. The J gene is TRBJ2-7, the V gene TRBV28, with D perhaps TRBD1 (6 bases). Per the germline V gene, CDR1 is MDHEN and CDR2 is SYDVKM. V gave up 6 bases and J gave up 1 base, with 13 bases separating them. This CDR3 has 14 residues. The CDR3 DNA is TGTGCCAGCAGGGCCGGGACACAGTCCTACGAGCAGTACGTC. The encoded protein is CASRAGTQSYEQYV.

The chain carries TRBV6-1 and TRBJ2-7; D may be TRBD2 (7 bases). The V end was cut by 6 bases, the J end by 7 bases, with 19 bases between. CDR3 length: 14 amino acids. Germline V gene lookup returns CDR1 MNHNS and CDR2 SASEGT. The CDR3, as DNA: TGTGCCAGCAGCCCGGCGGGGGCGCTATATGAGCAGTACGTC. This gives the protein CASSPAGALYEQYV.

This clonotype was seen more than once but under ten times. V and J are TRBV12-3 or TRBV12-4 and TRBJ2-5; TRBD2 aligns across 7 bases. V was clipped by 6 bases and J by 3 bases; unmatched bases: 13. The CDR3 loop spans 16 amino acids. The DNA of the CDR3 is TGTGCCAGCAGCACCTACCAACCTAGCGGCGAAGAGACCCAGTACTTC. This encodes CASSTYQPSGEETQYF.

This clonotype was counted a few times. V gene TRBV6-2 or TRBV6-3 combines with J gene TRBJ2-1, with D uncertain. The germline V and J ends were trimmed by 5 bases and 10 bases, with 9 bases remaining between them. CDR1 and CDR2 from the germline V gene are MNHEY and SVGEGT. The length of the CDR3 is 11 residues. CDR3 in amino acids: CASSPNWEQFF. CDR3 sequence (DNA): TGTGCCAGCAGTCCCAACTGGGAGCAGTTCTTC.

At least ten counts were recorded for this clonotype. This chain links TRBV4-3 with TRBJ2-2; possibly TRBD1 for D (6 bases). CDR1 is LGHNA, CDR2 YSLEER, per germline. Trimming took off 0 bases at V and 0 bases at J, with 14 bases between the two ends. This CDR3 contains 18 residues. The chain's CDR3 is CASSQEDSSDSNTGELFF. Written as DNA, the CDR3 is TGCGCCAGCAGCCAAGAGGACAGCTCAGACTCGAACACCGGGGAGCTGTTTTTT.

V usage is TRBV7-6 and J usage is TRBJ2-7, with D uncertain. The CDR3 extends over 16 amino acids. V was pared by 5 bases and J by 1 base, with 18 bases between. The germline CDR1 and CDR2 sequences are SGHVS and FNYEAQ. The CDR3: CASSHLNPDKSYEQYF. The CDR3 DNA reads TGTGCCAGCAGCCATCTCAACCCAGACAAGTCCTACGAGCAGTACTTC.

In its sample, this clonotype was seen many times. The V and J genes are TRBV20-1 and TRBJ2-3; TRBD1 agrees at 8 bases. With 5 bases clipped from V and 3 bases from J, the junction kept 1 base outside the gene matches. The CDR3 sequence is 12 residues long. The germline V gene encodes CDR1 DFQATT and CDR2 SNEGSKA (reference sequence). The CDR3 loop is CSAGDRTDTQYF. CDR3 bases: TGCAGTGCTGGGGACAGGACAGATACGCAGTATTTT.

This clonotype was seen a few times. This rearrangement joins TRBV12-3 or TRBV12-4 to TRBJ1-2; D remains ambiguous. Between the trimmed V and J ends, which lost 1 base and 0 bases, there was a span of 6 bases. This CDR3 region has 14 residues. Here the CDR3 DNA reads TGTGCCAGCAGTTTAGGGACGGCTAACTATGGCTACACCTTC. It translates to CASSLGTANYGYTF.

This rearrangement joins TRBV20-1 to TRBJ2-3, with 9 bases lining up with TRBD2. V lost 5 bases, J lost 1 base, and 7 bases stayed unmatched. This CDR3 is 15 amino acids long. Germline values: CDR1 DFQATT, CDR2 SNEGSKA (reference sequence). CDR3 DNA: TGCAGTGCTTTCGTTGGCGGGAGGGGCACAGATACGCAGTATTTT. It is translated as CSAFVGGRGTDTQYF.

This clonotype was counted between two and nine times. The CDR3 protein is CASNEISNQPQHF. The CDR3 DNA reads as TGTGCCAGCAATGAGATAAGCAATCAGCCCCAGCATTTT. The genes are TRBV2 and TRBJ1-5; D unclear. V lost 7 bases and J 1 base, leaving 8 bases between the germline ends. The CDR3 runs 13 residues. Germline V gene lookup returns CDR1 SNHLY and CDR2 FYNNEI.

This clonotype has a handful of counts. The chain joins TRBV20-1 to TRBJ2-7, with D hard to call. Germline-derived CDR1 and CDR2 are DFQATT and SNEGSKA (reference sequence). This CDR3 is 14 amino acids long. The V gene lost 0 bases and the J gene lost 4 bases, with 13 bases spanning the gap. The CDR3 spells CSARDPRRGYEQYF. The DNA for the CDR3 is TGCAGTGCTAGAGATCCCCGCAGAGGATACGAGCAGTACTTC.

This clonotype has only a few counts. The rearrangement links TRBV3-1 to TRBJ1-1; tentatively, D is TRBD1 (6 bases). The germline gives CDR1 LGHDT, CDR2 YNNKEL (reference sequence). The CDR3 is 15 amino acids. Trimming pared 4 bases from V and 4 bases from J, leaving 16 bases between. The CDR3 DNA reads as TGTGCCAGCAGCCTATACGGACAGACTGGCACTGAAGCTTTCTTT. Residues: CASSLYGQTGTEAFF.

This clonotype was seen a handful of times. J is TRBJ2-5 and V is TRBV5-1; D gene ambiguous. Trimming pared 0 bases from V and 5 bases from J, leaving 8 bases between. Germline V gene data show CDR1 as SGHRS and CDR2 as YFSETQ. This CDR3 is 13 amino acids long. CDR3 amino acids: CASSLALGETQYF. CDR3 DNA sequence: TGCGCCAGCAGCTTGGCCCTCGGGGAGACCCAGTACTTC. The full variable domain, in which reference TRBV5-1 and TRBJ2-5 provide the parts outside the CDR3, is KAGVTQTPRYLIKTRGQQVTLSCSPISGHRSVSWYQQTPGQGLQFLFEYFSETQRNKGNFPGRFSGRQFSNSRSEMNVSTLELGDSALYLCASSLALGETQYFGPGTRLLVL.

The CDR3 spells CASSLGLAVTNTGELFF. CDR3 DNA sequence: TGCGCCAGCAGCTTGGGGCTAGCGGTTACGAACACCGGGGAGCTGTTTTTT. V and J are TRBV5-1 and TRBJ2-2; 7 nucleotides line up with TRBD2. Germline values: CDR1 SGHRS, CDR2 YFSETQ. V trimming: 0 bases; J trimming: 0 bases; junction bases outside the gene matches: 5. The CDR3 loop spans 17 amino acids.